This T cell receptor beta chain was sequenced in a study of glioma-infiltrating T cells after dendritic cell vaccination. Study-level background: Patients had newly diagnosed or recurrent glioblastoma and received dendritic cell vaccines. Between the early 2000s and the early 2010s, patients got autologous tumor lysate-pulsed dendritic cell vaccines.

Input was 2 to 2.5 ug genomic DNA, or all available if less. Method: immunoSEQ multiplex PCR; TCRdb's copy keeps in-frame clones and lacks some. The data show around 78,000 clones, about 85% seen once. Study conclusions and caveats: TCR clonality showed no direct relationship with survival.

Germline lookup yields CDR1 MNHEY and CDR2 SMNVEV (reference sequence). With V trimmed by 2 bases and J by 9 bases, 7 bases remained unmatched. CDR3 size: 14 residues. Time point defined: after dendritic cell vaccination, including at tumor progression/relapse. Of note for this clone: The antigen remains undetermined.

This sample comprised blood, obtained after dendritic cell vaccination. The V call is TRBV27, the J call TRBJ2-1, with TRBD2 identical over 7 bases. The sequence came from a human donor with glioblastoma. The CDR3 spells CASSLDWGGVEQFF. The CDR3 region has the DNA TGTGCCAGCAGTTTAGATTGGGGGGGGGTTGAGCAGTTCTTC.